These 4 T cell receptor beta chains originate from one sample sequenced in a study of blood T cell repertoires in COVID-19. The data were produced by immunoSEQ multiplex PCR, yet TCRdb's version contains in-frame clones alone and is incomplete. The sample yields approximately 97,000 clones, less than 95% seen once. Sequenced input: peripheral blood. The receptors were gathered from a man between 60 and 70 years old with acute or convalescent COVID-19.

The chain has TRBV7-2 and TRBJ2-5, with a possible D match to TRBD2 (5 bases). This CDR3 region has 15 residues. Trimming left V 1 base short and J 5 bases short, with 14 bases between. Germline-derived CDR1 and CDR2 are SGHTA and FQGNSA. The CDR3 DNA reads as TGTGCCAGCAGCTTAGTTCGAGCTAGCACGGAGACCCAGTACTTC. Translation gives CASSLVRASTETQYF.

The DNA of the CDR3 is TGTGCCAGCAGCCCGACAGGGACCCAAGAGACCCAGTACTTC. Encoded protein: CASSPTGTQETQYF. The chain joins TRBV5-5 to TRBJ2-5; 7 bases agree with TRBD1. Looked up from germline, CDR1 is SGHKS and CDR2 is YYEKEE (reference sequence). V lost 4 bases to trimming and J lost 1 base; unmatched junction nucleotides: 4. The CDR3 totals 14 residues.

The CDR3 coding sequence is TGTGCCAGTAGTATTATCCGGGATCAGCCCCAGCATTTT. Translating gives CASSIIRDQPQHF. This rearrangement joins TRBV19 to TRBJ1-5; D gene ambiguous. The CDR3 runs 13 residues. Germline CDR1 and CDR2: LNHDA and SQIVND (reference sequence). Deletions cut 3 bases from V and 5 bases from J, with 8 bases between. The complete variable domain, with remaining parts taken from reference TRBV19 and TRBJ1-5, reads DGGITQSPKYLFRKEGQNVTLSCEQNLNHDAMYWYRQDPGQGLRLIYYSQIVNDFQKGDIAEGYSVSREKKESFPLTVTSAQKNPTAFYLCASSIIRDQPQHFGDGTRLSIL.

This sequence joins TRBV6-1 and TRBJ1-2; D is unresolved. Germline assignment: CDR1 MNHNS and CDR2 SASEGT. With 1 base removed from V and 2 bases from J, the gap between germline ends came to 5 bases. This CDR3 has 13 amino acids. The CDR3: CASSEVLNYGYTF. In DNA, the CDR3 is TGTGCCAGCAGTGAAGTATTGAACTATGGCTACACCTTC.